The next 3 T cell receptor beta chains were all read from a single sample in a study of Ad26.COV2.S vaccination and SARS-CoV-2 variants (dated by TCRdb to the early 2020s). Read against the paper, the sample's treatment or condition label means: roughly 19 received Ad26.COV2.S at low or high dose, single or two shots; 5 received placebo; per-sample allocation not given. For vaccine and placebo recipients, repertoires were sequenced using samples collected on day 63 after the first injection. Receptor libraries were prepared by the immunoSEQ multiplex PCR assay. The table was pulled from immuneACCESS by TCRdb, which kept in-frame rearrangements only. Such tables lose some clones; where checked, under half of the loss comes from unresolved V genes, and the rest has no known cause. The sample has some 500,000 clones on record, 80% to 90% of them singletons. The ten largest clones capture approximately 2.5% of the sample.

Sample: peripheral blood, taken in a trial of Ad26.COV2.S vaccine versus placebo. The receptors originated from a person aged 18-65 years who received the Ad26.COV2.S COVID-19 vaccine or a placebo.

The V gene is TRBV27, the J gene TRBJ2-1, with D possibly matching TRBD2 (6 bases). V was cut by 6 bases and J by 8 bases, with 20 bases left in between. CDR1 and CDR2 from the germline V gene are MNHEY and SMNVEV (reference sequence). This CDR3 region has 15 residues. The CDR3 bases are TGTGCCAGCAGGACTAGGACGGGTCTTGTACATGAGCAGTTCTTC. Its protein product is CASRTRTGLVHEQFF.

The chain has TRBV5-1 and TRBJ1-1; unclear D gene. The germline V gene encodes CDR1 SGHRS and CDR2 YFSETQ. The V and J ends lost 2 bases and 3 bases respectively, with 11 bases between them. This CDR3 contains 14 residues. The CDR3 protein is CASSFRNWDTEAFF. The CDR3 region has the DNA TGCGCCAGCAGCTTCAGGAACTGGGACACTGAAGCTTTCTTT.

V usage is TRBV28 and J usage is TRBJ1-1, with a weak D call TRBD1 (5 bases). This CDR3 spans 15 amino acids. Trimming left V 2 bases short and J 6 bases short, with 16 bases between. CDR1 MDHEN and CDR2 SYDVKM come from the germline V gene. CDR3 in amino acids: CASSLGVAGTAEAFF. The CDR3 bases are TGTGCCAGCAGTTTAGGGGTAGCGGGGACGGCTGAAGCTTTCTTT.